This record looks at one T cell receptor beta chain sequence and its context. The antigen remains unidentified. V trimming: 5 bases; J trimming: 3 bases; junction bases outside the gene matches: 9. The CDR3 is made up of 15 amino acids. Per the germline V gene, CDR1 is DFQATT and CDR2 is SNEGSKA (reference sequence). The data were obtained in a study of T cell repertoires in cytomegalovirus infection. TCRdb analysed the reads with MiXCR anew, one entry per CDR3 protein. Among around 310,000 distinct CDR3 sequences listed, about 29% were seen once. Study findings and constraints: CMV-specific HLA-C-restricted TCR beta clonotypes dominated the ex vivo response.

The chain carries TRBV20-1 and TRBJ2-1; 8 bases are shared with TRBD1. The source of this sequence is a human donor in good health (CMV status not recorded). Some clones in this sample may be carry-over from other donors' samples. This specimen consisted of cultured PBMCs, obtained from culture after CMV antigen stimulation. CDR3 in DNA: TGCAGTGCTGCTCCAGGACAGGGTTACTACAATGAGCAGTTCTTC. Translating gives CSAAPGQGYYNEQFF.